This TCR beta chain came from a study of blood T cell repertoires in COVID-19. In the study overall: The cDNA or gDNA used as material had been derived from T cells, B-cell-depleted T cells, or PBMCs.

This clone showed up just once. In the source study's methods: For nucleated cells, counts were estimated from reference gene primer amplification. Method: immunoSEQ multiplex PCR; TCRdb's copy keeps in-frame clones and lacks some. The V and J calls and the clone size are those of that table, but D and trimming were determined from the DNA. The sample has 70,000 or so clones, just over 85% seen once. The source material was peripheral blood. The receptor comes from a man in his thirties or forties with acute or convalescent COVID-19.

The DNA for the CDR3 is TGTGCCAGCAGTGTGGGACAGGGGGACGCCTCCAACACTGAAGCTTTCTTT. Protein: CASSVGQGDASNTEAFF. V usage is TRBV27 and J usage is TRBJ1-1; 11 bases are a match to TRBD1. Germline CDR1 MNHEY, CDR2 SMNVEV (reference sequence). With V trimmed by 5 bases and J by 2 bases, 10 bases remained unmatched. This CDR3 contains 17 residues.